One and the same sample provided the 8 T cell receptor beta chains below, sequenced in a study of cytomegalovirus exposure and HLA in healthy donors. PCR amplification relied on 60 Vbeta primers (plus 13 Jbeta primers). Some clones are missing from TCRdb's copy, which holds only in-frame ones; the method was immunoSEQ multiplex PCR. The profile shows 90,000 to 150,000 clones, about three fifths of them singletons. The material sequenced was PBMCs. These receptors all stem from a man in his forties in good health and CMV-seropositive.

This clone was picked up a small number of times. J is TRBJ1-5 and V is TRBV9; 11 nucleotides agree with TRBD1. The J segment lost 6 bases and the V segment lost 4 bases, leaving 9 bases of the junction unmatched. CDR1 and CDR2 from the germline V gene are SGDLS and YYNGEE. There are 16 residues in the CDR3. In nucleotides, the CDR3 is TGTGCCAGCAGCCCTTCCGGGACAGGGGGAATTCAGCCCCAGCATTTT. Its translation is CASSPSGTGGIQPQHF.

J is TRBJ2-1 and V is TRBV20-1; D unresolved. Trimming removed 3 bases at V and 7 bases at J, with 7 bases between. Germline CDR1 DFQATT, CDR2 SNEGSKA (reference sequence). The CDR3 loop spans 11 amino acids. In nucleotides, the CDR3 is TGCAGTGCTAGGGCCCCTAATGAGCAGTTCTTC. Translation gives CSARAPNEQFF.

Only a few counts were recorded for this clone. The chain joins TRBV10-3 to TRBJ1-1; tentatively, D is TRBD1 (5 bases). Trimming removed 3 bases at V and 3 bases at J, with 8 bases between. The CDR3 is 13 residues long. Germline V gene sequence: CDR1 ENHRY, CDR2 SYGVKD. CDR3 in amino acids: CAISDQGYTEAFF. DNA for the CDR3: TGTGCCATCAGTGACCAGGGCTACACTGAAGCTTTCTTT.

The chain recombines TRBV4-3 with TRBJ2-7; TRBD2 matches at 11 bases. The CDR3 has 17 residues. The trim removed 2 bases at V and 1 base at J, leaving 7 bases unmatched. Looked up from germline, CDR1 is LGHNA and CDR2 is YSLEER. The DNA for the CDR3 is TGCGCCAGCAGCCAAAGCACGGGACTAGCGGTTTCCTACGAGCAGTACTTC. Amino acids: CASSQSTGLAVSYEQYF.

This clone occurred a few times. The rearrangement uses TRBV5-1 and TRBJ2-7; perhaps TRBD1 as D (8 bases). CDR1 and CDR2 from the germline V gene are SGHRS and YFSETQ. The CDR3 spans 15 residues. V was clipped by 3 bases and J by 3 bases, with 16 bases between them. DNA for the CDR3: TGCGCCAGCAGCTCGTACAACAGGGGGGGCTACGAGCAGTACTTC. Protein product: CASSSYNRGGYEQYF. The full variable domain, its missing parts supplied by reference TRBV5-1 and TRBJ2-7, is KAGVTQTPRYLIKTRGQQVTLSCSPISGHRSVSWYQQTPGQGLQFLFEYFSETQRNKGNFPGRFSGRQFSNSRSEMNVSTLELGDSALYLCASSSYNRGGYEQYFGPGTRLTVT.

This clone was observed once. V is TRBV9 and J is TRBJ1-2, with TRBD1 matching over 8 bases. J lost 2 bases, V lost 8 bases, and 2 bases had no gene match. Germline V gene lookup returns CDR1 SGDLS and CDR2 YYNGEE. This CDR3 has 12 amino acids. The CDR3 region has the DNA TGTGCCAGTAGGACAGGGAACTATGGCTACACCTTC. Translated: CASRTGNYGYTF.

Regarding this clone: The sample contains more than one DNA sequence encoding this CDR3. The rearrangement links TRBV4-2 to TRBJ2-1, with 8 positions matching TRBD2. With V trimmed by 2 bases and J by 2 bases, 2 bases remained unmatched. The CDR3 contains 15 residues. Germline V gives CDR1 LGHNA, CDR2 YNFKEQ. CDR3 region: CASSQHSGAYNEQFF. The CDR3 DNA is TGTGCCAGCAGCCAACATAGCGGGGCCTACAATGAGCAGTTCTTC.

This sequence joins TRBV2 and TRBJ1-2; maybe TRBD1 (5 bases). V lost 5 bases and J lost 4, with 17 bases in between. Germline V lookup: CDR1 SNHLY, CDR2 FYNNEI. This CDR3 spans 15 amino acids. The CDR3 DNA reads TGTGCCAGCAGTACCGGGACTGTTACCCTCTATGGCTACACCTTC. Encoded protein: CASSTGTVTLYGYTF.